Reported below is one TCR beta chain. V was cut by 2 bases and J by 5 bases, with 18 bases left in between. The CDR3 covers 16 residues. Germline V gene lookup returns CDR1 SGHTA and CDR2 FQGTGA. The entry originates in a study of OX40 agonist ivuxolimab in advanced cancers. About the study: Patients received the agonistic anti-OX40 (CD134) antibody ivuxolimab. Treatment received earlier with anti-PD-1, anti-PD-L1 or anti-CTLA-4 agents was allowed, and around 36% had some.

Prior autoimmune disease or systemic immunosuppression barred patients. Sequencing used immunoSEQ multiplex PCR; TCRdb keeps in-frame clones, though not all of them. Among 120,000 or so clones listed, about 94% were seen once. The rearrangement joins TRBV7-3 to TRBJ2-5; possibly TRBD2 for D (7 bases). The source of this sequence is an adult with an advanced solid tumor such as melanoma, head and neck, liver or kidney cancer. The sample in question was CD4+ or CD8+ T cells sorted from blood, obtained in a trial of the OX40 agonist ivuxolimab. CDR3 sequence reads: CASSLLGRGHRETQYF. CDR3 nucleotide sequence: TGTGCCAGCAGCTTACTAGGGCGGGGGCACCGGGAGACCCAGTACTTC.